This is a list of T cell receptor beta chains from one sample in a study of blood T cell repertoires in COVID-19. Sequencing was performed with immunoSEQ multiplex PCR; in TCRdb, only in-frame clones are kept and a portion is missing. Among roughly 70,000 clones, roughly 80% were seen once, and the ten largest hold roughly 4.7%. Sequenced material: peripheral blood. The source is a woman aged 55-70 years with acute or convalescent COVID-19. The CDR3 runs from the conserved cysteine through the conserved F or W. A D gene is named only where the DNA matches it firmly. The size entry is marked missing in some rows and otherwise reads once, few, many or a size class.

cdr3_length: 13; j_call: TRBJ1-1; v_call: TRBV6-6; d_call: TRBD1; clone_size: once; cdr3_aa: CASSFQGGTEAFF; cdr3_nt: TGTGCCAGCAGTTTCCAGGGGGGAACTGAAGCTTTCTTT
cdr3_length: 14; j_call: TRBJ2-1; v_call: TRBV24-1; d_call: -; clone_size: -; cdr3_aa: CATSDSPVTNEQFF; cdr3_nt: TGTGCCACCAGTGATTCCCCAGTTACAAATGAGCAGTTCTTC
cdr3_length: 15; j_call: TRBJ2-7; v_call: TRBV7-2; d_call: -; clone_size: -; cdr3_aa: CASSATQGNFHEQYF; cdr3_nt: TGTGCCAGCAGCGCTACCCAGGGAAACTTCCACGAGCAGTACTTC
cdr3_length: 16; j_call: TRBJ2-6; v_call: TRBV25-1; d_call: TRBD1; clone_size: once; cdr3_aa: CASSESGTGDANVLTF; cdr3_nt: TGTGCCAGCAGTGAATCAGGTACAGGGGACGCCAACGTCCTGACTTTC
cdr3_length: 18; j_call: TRBJ1-1; v_call: TRBV6-1; d_call: -; clone_size: -; cdr3_aa: CASSEEEGRVRKNTEAFF; cdr3_nt: TGTGCCAGCAGTGAAGAAGAGGGAAGGGTGCGGAAGAACACTGAAGCTTTCTTT
cdr3_length: 15; j_call: TRBJ1-1; v_call: TRBV18; d_call: TRBD1; clone_size: once; cdr3_aa: CASSPQTGASEEAFF; cdr3_nt: TGTGCCAGCTCACCTCAGACAGGGGCCTCTGAGGAAGCTTTCTTT
cdr3_length: 13; j_call: TRBJ1-2; v_call: TRBV24-1; d_call: TRBD1; clone_size: -; cdr3_aa: CATSRQGVGGYTF; cdr3_nt: TGTGCCACCTCGAGGCAGGGGGTGGGTGGCTACACCTTC
cdr3_length: 15; j_call: TRBJ1-2; v_call: TRBV9; d_call: -; clone_size: -; cdr3_aa: CASTLLSDRNYGYTF; cdr3_nt: TGTGCCAGCACCCTACTTTCCGACAGGAACTATGGCTACACCTTC
cdr3_length: 14; j_call: TRBJ2-1; v_call: TRBV7-3; d_call: -; clone_size: once; cdr3_aa: CASSLGPEPGEQFF; cdr3_nt: TGTGCCAGCAGCTTGGGGCCTGAACCCGGTGAGCAGTTCTTC
cdr3_length: 13; j_call: TRBJ2-2; v_call: TRBV14; d_call: TRBD1; clone_size: once; cdr3_aa: CASSRNRGGELFF; cdr3_nt: TGTGCCAGCAGCCGGAACAGGGGCGGGGAGCTGTTTTTT
cdr3_length: 15; j_call: TRBJ2-7; v_call: TRBV6-5; d_call: TRBD1; clone_size: -; cdr3_aa: CASSFSTGGIGEQYF; cdr3_nt: TGTGCCAGCAGTTTCTCTACAGGGGGAATTGGGGAGCAGTACTTC
cdr3_length: 23; j_call: TRBJ2-2; v_call: TRBV21-1; d_call: -; clone_size: -; cdr3_aa: CASSIGTSGEILYEHTNTGELFF; cdr3_nt: TGTGCCAGCAGCATTGGGACTAGCGGGGAAATTTTATACGAACATACGAACACCGGGGAGCTGTTTTTT
cdr3_length: 17; j_call: TRBJ1-1; v_call: TRBV15; d_call: -; clone_size: once; cdr3_aa: CATSRDLEQGRSTEAFF; cdr3_nt: TGTGCCACCAGCAGAGATCTTGAGCAGGGAAGGAGCACTGAAGCTTTCTTT
cdr3_length: 14; j_call: TRBJ1-6; v_call: TRBV4-1; d_call: TRBD1; clone_size: few; cdr3_aa: CASSQASGGSPLHF; cdr3_nt: TGCGCCAGCAGCCAAGCCTCAGGGGGTTCACCCCTCCACTTT
cdr3_length: 14; j_call: TRBJ2-3; v_call: TRBV5-1; d_call: TRBD2; clone_size: -; cdr3_aa: CASVSGGLTDTQYF; cdr3_nt: TGCGCCAGCGTCAGCGGGGGGCTAACAGATACGCAGTATTTT
cdr3_length: 16; j_call: TRBJ1-3; v_call: TRBV19; d_call: -; clone_size: once; cdr3_aa: CASSTLGGSSGNTIYF; cdr3_nt: TGTGCCAGTAGTACCCTGGGCGGGAGCTCTGGAAACACCATATATTTT
cdr3_length: 16; j_call: TRBJ2-3; v_call: TRBV9; d_call: TRBD2; clone_size: -; cdr3_aa: CASSVEAGGMTDTQYF; cdr3_nt: TGTGCCAGCAGCGTCGAAGCGGGGGGAATGACAGATACGCAGTATTTT
cdr3_length: 14; j_call: TRBJ1-5; v_call: TRBV3-1/TRBV3-2; d_call: -; clone_size: few; cdr3_aa: CASSQQGYNQPQHF; cdr3_nt: TGTGCCAGCAGCCAGCAGGGGTACAATCAGCCCCAGCATTTT
cdr3_length: 15; j_call: TRBJ1-1; v_call: TRBV6-5; d_call: -; clone_size: -; cdr3_aa: CASRTTAGGDTEAFF; cdr3_nt: TGTGCCAGCAGGACGACAGCGGGCGGGGACACTGAAGCTTTCTTT
cdr3_length: 16; j_call: TRBJ2-5; v_call: TRBV5-4; d_call: TRBD2; clone_size: -; cdr3_aa: CASSLGLAGGQETQYF; cdr3_nt: TGTGCCAGCAGCTTGGGACTAGCGGGGGGGCAAGAGACCCAGTACTTC
cdr3_length: 19; j_call: TRBJ2-1; v_call: TRBV10-2; d_call: TRBD1; clone_size: -; cdr3_aa: CASSDRGGATKGSYNEQFF; cdr3_nt: TGCGCCAGCAGTGATCGAGGGGGCGCGACCAAGGGTTCCTACAATGAGCAGTTCTTC
cdr3_length: 15; j_call: TRBJ2-1; v_call: TRBV18; d_call: TRBD1; clone_size: many; cdr3_aa: CASSIGTGVYNEQFF; cdr3_nt: TGTGCCAGCTCAATCGGGACAGGAGTGTACAATGAGCAGTTCTTC
cdr3_length: 15; j_call: TRBJ2-7; v_call: TRBV7-6; d_call: TRBD1; clone_size: -; cdr3_aa: CASSTGTASAYEQYF; cdr3_nt: TGTGCCAGCAGCACAGGGACAGCAAGCGCCTACGAGCAGTACTTC
cdr3_length: 11; j_call: TRBJ2-3; v_call: TRBV12-3/TRBV12-4; d_call: -; clone_size: -; cdr3_aa: CASSVSDTQYF; cdr3_nt: TGTGCCAGCAGCGTGTCGGATACGCAGTATTTT
cdr3_length: 13; j_call: TRBJ1-2; v_call: TRBV30; d_call: -; clone_size: -; cdr3_aa: CAWRVGAFYGYTF; cdr3_nt: TGTGCCTGGAGGGTAGGGGCCTTCTATGGCTACACCTTC
cdr3_length: 14; j_call: TRBJ2-1; v_call: TRBV19; d_call: TRBD2; clone_size: few; cdr3_aa: CASSSRLAGDEQFF; cdr3_nt: TGTGCCAGTAGTTCTCGACTAGCGGGGGACGAGCAGTTCTTC